These 15 T cell receptor beta chains originate from one sample sequenced in a study of T cell responses to AZD1222 COVID-19 vaccine. Data came from immunoSEQ multiplex PCR; TCRdb stores just in-frame clones and leaves some out. Of fewer than 200,000 clones in the sample, over 80% were seen once. The specimen was peripheral blood, collected on day 0 of AZD1222 vaccination. These TCRs come from an adult in good health.

This sequence joins TRBV6-1 and TRBJ1-1; no reliable D call. The germline V gene has CDR1 MNHNS and CDR2 SASEGT. The CDR3 spans 12 residues. V dropped 1 base and J dropped 6 bases, with 6 bases sitting between them. CDR3 amino acids: CASSEVGAEAFF. The CDR3 DNA reads TGTGCCAGCAGTGAAGTTGGCGCTGAAGCTTTCTTT.

The rearrangement links TRBV19 to TRBJ2-3, with D perhaps being TRBD1 or TRBD2 (5 bases each). The CDR3 loop spans 15 amino acids. V lost 3 bases to trimming and J lost 2 bases, with 12 bases between them. Germline values: CDR1 LNHDA, CDR2 SQIVND (reference sequence). CDR3 in amino acids: CASSIGDGFTDTQYF. Here the CDR3 DNA reads TGTGCCAGTAGTATCGGGGACGGGTTCACAGATACGCAGTATTTT.

This clone was counted once. The chain carries TRBV5-5 and TRBJ2-5, with 10 bases identical to TRBD2. Germline trimming cut 3 bases from V and 5 bases from J; bases unmatched to any gene: 10. The CDR3 spans 16 residues. Germline loops: CDR1 SGHKS, CDR2 YYEKEE (reference sequence). The CDR3 DNA sequence: TGTGCCAGCAGCTCCGACTGGAGCGGGGGGGCGGAGACCCAGTACTTC. As protein: CASSSDWSGGAETQYF.

DNA of the CDR3: TGCGCCAGCAGTCCAGGGGATGAAGCTTTCTTT. Encoded protein: CASSPGDEAFF. The V call is TRBV4-1, the J call TRBJ1-1; D perhaps matches TRBD1 (6 bases). CDR1 is MGHRA and CDR2 is YSYEKL in the germline V gene. Deletions cut 6 bases from V and 7 bases from J, with 9 bases between. The CDR3 has 11 amino acids.

The chain couples TRBV25-1 to TRBJ1-4, with D unresolved. The ends were cut back, 5 bases at V and 5 bases at J, with 12 bases in the middle. Germline V gene lookup returns CDR1 MGHDK and CDR2 SYGVNS. The CDR3 covers 14 residues. CDR3 nucleotides: TGTGCCAGCAGTAGCTCAACGCTAAATGAAAAACTGTTTTTT. Translation: CASSSSTLNEKLFF.

The chain employs TRBV7-9 and TRBJ1-1; no definite D call. V lost 0 bases and J 7 bases, leaving 6 bases between the germline ends. Germline loops: CDR1 SEHNR, CDR2 FQNEAQ (reference sequence). The CDR3 consists of 12 residues. The CDR3 DNA follows: TGTGCCAGCAGCTTAGCAGAAATTGAAGCTTTCTTT. This translates into CASSLAEIEAFF.

This chain uses TRBV14 with TRBJ2-1; 8 nucleotides align to TRBD1. After removal of 0 bases from V and 2 bases from J, the junction contained 0 bases not matched to a gene. Germline CDR1 SGHDN, CDR2 FVKESK. The CDR3 extends over 15 amino acids. CDR3: CASSQEQGAYNEQFF. As DNA, the CDR3 is TGTGCCAGCAGCCAAGAACAGGGGGCCTACAATGAGCAGTTCTTC.

The chain couples TRBV5-4 to TRBJ2-7, with D perhaps TRBD2 (6 bases). This CDR3 region has 13 residues. Germline CDR1 reads SGHNT; CDR2 reads YYREEE (reference sequence). Trimming stripped 0 bases from V and 5 bases from J, with 9 bases between. The CDR3 loop reads CASSLAGGNEQYF. The CDR3 coding sequence is TGTGCCAGCAGCTTGGCTGGCGGGAACGAGCAGTACTTC.

The rearrangement joins TRBV27 to TRBJ1-6; 7 nucleotides match TRBD1. Germline-derived CDR1 and CDR2 are MNHEY and SMNVEV (reference sequence). J gave up 14 bases and V 3 bases, and 10 bases lay outside the gene matches. The CDR3 sequence is 14 residues long. The CDR3 protein is CASSLSQGVWALHF. For the CDR3, the DNA is TGTGCCAGCAGTTTGTCCCAGGGGGTCTGGGCCCTCCACTTT.

This chain joins TRBV19 and TRBJ2-1; a weak D match, TRBD2 (5 bases). The CDR3 consists of 14 residues. The V end lost 5 bases, the J end lost 10 bases, and 18 bases lay between the germline ends. Germline lookup yields CDR1 LNHDA and CDR2 SQIVND (reference sequence). CDR3 nucleotides: TGTGCCAGTAGTTCAGCCGGGCCGACGGGAGAGCAGTTCTTC. It is translated as CASSSAGPTGEQFF.

V is TRBV7-3 and J is TRBJ1-3, with TRBD1 as a possible D gene (6 bases). Per germline, CDR1 SGHTA and CDR2 FQGTGA. Trimming shortened V by 5 bases and J by 2 bases, and 10 bases separated the two germline ends. CDR3 size: 14 residues. The CDR3 sequence is CASSPGQPGNTIYF. CDR3 nucleotide sequence: TGTGCCAGCAGCCCCGGACAGCCTGGAAACACCATATATTTT. Based on the CDR3 plus reference TRBV7-3 and TRBJ1-3, the full variable domain is GAGVSQTPSNKVTEKGKYVELRCDPISGHTALYWYRQSLGQGPEFLIYFQGTGAADDSGLPNDRFFAVRPEGSVSTLKIQRTERGDSAVYLCASSPGQPGNTIYFGEGSWLTVV.

This chain connects TRBV3-1 (or the pseudogene TRBV3-2) to TRBJ1-2; D is unclear. The germline gives CDR1 LGHDT, CDR2 YNNKEL (reference sequence). The ends were cut back, 1 base at V and 0 bases at J, with 9 bases in the middle. This CDR3 has 15 residues. For the CDR3, the DNA is TGTGCCAGCAGCCAAGGAGGGCCCTCTAACTATGGCTACACCTTC. Protein product: CASSQGGPSNYGYTF.

This chain joins TRBV10-1 and TRBJ2-1, with TRBD2 matching over 12 bases. V lost 9 bases, J lost 6 bases, and 6 bases stayed unmatched. The CDR3 contains 14 residues. CDR1 and CDR2 (germline): WNHNN, SYGVQD (reference sequence). For the CDR3, the DNA is TGCGCCAGTGGTCGGACTAGCGGGATCAATGAGCAGTTCTTC. Translating it yields CASGRTSGINEQFF.

This clone was seen only a few times. The chain links TRBV29-1 to TRBJ1-1; TRBD1 might be the D (5 bases). This CDR3 comprises 15 residues. In germline, CDR1 is SQVTM, CDR2 ANQGSEA. Trimming pared 4 bases from V and 5 bases from J, leaving 20 bases between. The CDR3, as DNA: TGCAGCGTTGCGGTGATTCAGGGCCCCGGGACTGAAGCTTTCTTT. Its protein is CSVAVIQGPGTEAFF.

The chain carries TRBV10-3 and TRBJ2-7, with D possibly being TRBD2 (6 bases). Germline V gene data show CDR1 as ENHRY and CDR2 as SYGVKD. CDR3 length: 13 amino acids. V was trimmed by 11 bases and J by 0 bases, leaving 14 bases between them. CDR3 nucleotides: TGTGCCGTTTCTCACGGGAGCTCCTACGAGCAGTACTTC. Protein: CAVSHGSSYEQYF.